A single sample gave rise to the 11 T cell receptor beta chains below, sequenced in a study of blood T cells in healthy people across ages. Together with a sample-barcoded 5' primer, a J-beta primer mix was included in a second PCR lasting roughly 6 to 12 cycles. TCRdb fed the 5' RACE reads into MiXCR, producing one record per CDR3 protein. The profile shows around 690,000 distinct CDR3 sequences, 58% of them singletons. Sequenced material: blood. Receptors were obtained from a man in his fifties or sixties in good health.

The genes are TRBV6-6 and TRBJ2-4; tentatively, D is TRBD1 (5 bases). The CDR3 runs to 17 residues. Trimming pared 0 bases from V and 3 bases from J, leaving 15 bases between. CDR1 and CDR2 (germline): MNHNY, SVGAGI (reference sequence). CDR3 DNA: TGTGCCAGCAGTTACTCCAGTGGGGCCGACGGCAAAAACATTCAGTACTTC. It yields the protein CASSYSSGADGKNIQYF.

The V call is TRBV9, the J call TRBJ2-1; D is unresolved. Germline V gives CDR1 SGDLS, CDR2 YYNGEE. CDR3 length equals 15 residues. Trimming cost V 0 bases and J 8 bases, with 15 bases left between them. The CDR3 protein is CASSVGLVVNYEQFF. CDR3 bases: TGTGCCAGCAGCGTAGGCTTAGTCGTAAACTATGAGCAGTTCTTC.

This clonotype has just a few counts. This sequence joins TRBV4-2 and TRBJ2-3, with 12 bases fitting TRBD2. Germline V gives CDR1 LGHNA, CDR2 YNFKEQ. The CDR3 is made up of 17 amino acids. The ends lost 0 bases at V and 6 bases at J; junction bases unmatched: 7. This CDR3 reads CASSQDPTSGGRDTQYF. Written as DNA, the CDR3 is TGTGCCAGCAGCCAAGACCCGACTAGCGGGGGTCGGGATACGCAGTATTTT.

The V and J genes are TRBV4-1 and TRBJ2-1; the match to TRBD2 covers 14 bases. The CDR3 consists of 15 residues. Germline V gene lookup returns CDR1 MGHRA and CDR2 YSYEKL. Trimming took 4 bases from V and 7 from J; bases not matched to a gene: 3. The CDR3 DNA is TGCGCCAGCAGCCCGACTAGCGGGGGGGAGAATGAGCAGTTCTTC. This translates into CASSPTSGGENEQFF.

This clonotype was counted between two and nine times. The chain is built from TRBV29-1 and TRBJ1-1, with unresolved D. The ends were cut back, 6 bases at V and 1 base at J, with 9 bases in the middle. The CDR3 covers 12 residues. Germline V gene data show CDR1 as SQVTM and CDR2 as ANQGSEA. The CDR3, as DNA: TGCAGCGTGTCGGACGGGAACACTGAAGCTTTCTTT. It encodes CSVSDGNTEAFF.

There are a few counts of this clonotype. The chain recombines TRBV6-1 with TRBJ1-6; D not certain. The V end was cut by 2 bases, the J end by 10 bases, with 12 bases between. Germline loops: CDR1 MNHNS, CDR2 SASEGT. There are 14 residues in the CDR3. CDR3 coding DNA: TGTGCCAGCAGTGAAAACGAGGGATCCTCACCCCTCCACTTT. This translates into CASSENEGSSPLHF.

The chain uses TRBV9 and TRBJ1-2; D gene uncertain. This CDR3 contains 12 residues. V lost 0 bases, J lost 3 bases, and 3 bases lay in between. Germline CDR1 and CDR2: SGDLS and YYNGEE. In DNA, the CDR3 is TGTGCCAGCAGCGTAGATGACTATGGCTACACCTTC. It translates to CASSVDDYGYTF.

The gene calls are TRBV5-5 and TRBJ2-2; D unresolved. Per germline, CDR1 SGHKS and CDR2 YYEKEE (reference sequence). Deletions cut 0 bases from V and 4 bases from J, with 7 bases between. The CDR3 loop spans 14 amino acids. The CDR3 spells CASSLESVTGELFF. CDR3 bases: TGTGCCAGCAGCTTGGAATCCGTCACCGGGGAGCTGTTTTTT.

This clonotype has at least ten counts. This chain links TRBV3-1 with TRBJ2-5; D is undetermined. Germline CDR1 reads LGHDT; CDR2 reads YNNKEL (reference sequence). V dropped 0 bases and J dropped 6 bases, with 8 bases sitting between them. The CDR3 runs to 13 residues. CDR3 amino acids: CASSQDLVQTQYF. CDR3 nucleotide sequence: TGTGCCAGCAGCCAAGACCTCGTTCAGACCCAGTACTTC.

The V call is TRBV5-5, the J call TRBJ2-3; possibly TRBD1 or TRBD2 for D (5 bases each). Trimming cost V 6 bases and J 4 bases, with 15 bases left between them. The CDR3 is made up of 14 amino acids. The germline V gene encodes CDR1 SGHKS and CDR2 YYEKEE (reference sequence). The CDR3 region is CASTDTRGADTQYF. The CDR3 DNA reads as TGTGCCAGCACAGACACGAGGGGAGCAGATACGCAGTATTTT.

The CDR3 sequence is CASSEAGMNTEAFF. The CDR3 coding sequence is TGTGCCAGCAGTGAGGCTGGGATGAACACTGAAGCTTTCTTT. The chain joins TRBV2 to TRBJ1-1; D is ambiguous. Germline assignment: CDR1 SNHLY and CDR2 FYNNEI. This CDR3 is built from 14 residues. Between the trimmed V and J ends, which lost 3 bases and 0 bases, there was a span of 8 bases.